This section outlines one T cell receptor (beta chain) sequence together with its context. TCRdb reprocessed the RT-PCR reads with MiXCR, giving one entry per CDR3 protein. The sample lists about 960,000 distinct CDR3 sequences, under 20% occurring once. V was pared by 1 base and J by 2 bases, with 9 bases between. This CDR3 has 14 amino acids. Germline CDR1 is SGHTA and CDR2 is FQGNSA. The sample originates from a study of patients and donors after allogeneic stem cell transplantation. This chain connects TRBV7-2 to TRBJ2-7; no clear D gene. Sequencing input: blood, either unsorted or a sorted T cell fraction (not recorded which). The TCR was taken from a human donor who was either an allogeneic HSCT recipient or a stem cell or donor lymphocyte infusion donor (not recorded which). It is not recorded whose cells these are; they may come from a transplant donor. The DNA for the CDR3 is TGTGCCAGCAGCTTAGGCCCCGTTACCTACGAGCAGTACTTC. It translates to CASSLGPVTYEQYF. The variable domain in full, completed from reference TRBV7-2 and TRBJ2-7, reads GAGVSQSPSNKVTEKGKDVELRCDPISGHTALYWYRQSLGQGLEFLIYFQGNSAPDKSGLPSDRFSAERTGGSVSTLTIQRTQQEDSAVYLCASSLGPVTYEQYFGPGTRLTVT.